These 22 T cell receptor beta chains originate from one sample sequenced in a study of control samples from healthy donors and cancer patients. Assay: immunoSEQ multiplex PCR; the TCRdb copy retains only in-frame clones and omits some. The sample has 65,000 to 100,000 clones; about 87% are singletons. The specimen sequenced was blood. These receptors all stem from a man aged 45-65 years in good health.

This rearrangement joins TRBV24-1 to TRBJ2-7; D is uncertain. Germline V gene lookup returns CDR1 KGHDR and CDR2 SFDVKD. The CDR3 is made up of 15 amino acids. V dropped 2 bases and J dropped 7 bases, with 17 bases sitting between them. The CDR3 DNA follows: TGTGCCACCAGTGATTCCCTCTCCCCCGACGGGGAGCAGTACTTC. Its protein is CATSDSLSPDGEQYF.

This clone was counted between two and nine times. This rearrangement joins TRBV5-1 to TRBJ2-7, with TRBD2 matching 7 bases. V lost 6 bases, J lost 2 bases, and 8 bases stayed unmatched. Germline V gene lookup returns CDR1 SGHRS and CDR2 YFSETQ. This CDR3 spans 14 amino acids. Here the CDR3 reads CASNLNGLAYEQYF. The CDR3 DNA reads as TGCGCCAGCAACCTGAATGGACTAGCCTACGAGCAGTACTTC.

The table lists this clone with a count of one. The genes are TRBV10-3 and TRBJ2-7; D ambiguous. The germline V gene has CDR1 ENHRY and CDR2 SYGVKD. This CDR3 contains 12 residues. V was shortened by 4 bases and J by 3 bases, with 7 bases between the two germline ends. CDR3 DNA: TGTGCCATCAGTGCGAAGGGCTACGAGCAGTACGTC. This encodes CAISAKGYEQYV.

The chain employs TRBV6-2 or TRBV6-3 and TRBJ2-7; D is unresolved. The V and J ends lost 6 bases and 3 bases respectively, with 9 bases between them. The germline V gene has CDR1 MNHEY and CDR2 SVGEGT. The CDR3 runs 12 residues. The CDR3: CASSFQYYEQYF. The CDR3 DNA follows: TGTGCCAGCAGCTTCCAATACTACGAGCAGTACTTC.

The rearrangement links TRBV29-1 to TRBJ2-7; possible D gene TRBD2, 6 bases. The CDR3 contains 15 residues. V dropped 4 bases and J dropped 5 bases, with 21 bases sitting between them. The germline gives CDR1 SQVTM, CDR2 ANQGSEA. The CDR3 sequence is CSVVWANGGIDEQYF. In nucleotides, the CDR3 is TGCAGCGTTGTATGGGCTAACGGGGGAATCGACGAGCAGTACTTC.

CDR3: CASSSRQGGQETQYF. The CDR3, as DNA: TGTGCCAGCAGCTCCCGACAGGGGGGACAAGAGACCCAGTACTTC. V and J are TRBV13 and TRBJ2-5; the match to TRBD1 covers 9 bases. The CDR3 is 15 amino acids. CDR1 PRHDT and CDR2 FYEKMQ come from the germline V gene (reference sequence). V lost 4 bases and J lost 2; bases outside the gene matches: 5.

The chain links TRBV18 to TRBJ1-1; weak D call: TRBD1 (5 bases). CDR1 and CDR2 (germline): KGHSH, LQKENI. The CDR3 is made up of 16 amino acids. Trimming stripped 5 bases from V and 0 bases from J, with 16 bases between. The CDR3 loop reads CASSSQGLGMNTEAFF. The CDR3 DNA reads as TGTGCCAGCTCATCCCAGGGCCTTGGGATGAACACTGAAGCTTTCTTT.

The rearrangement links TRBV6-2 or TRBV6-3 to TRBJ1-5, with D possibly matching TRBD1 (5 bases). The CDR3 extends over 18 amino acids. Germline CDR1 reads MNHEY; CDR2 reads SVGEGT. The V and J ends lost 4 bases and 0 bases respectively, with 19 bases between them. The DNA of the CDR3 is TGTGCCAGCAGTTCTCGACAAGGGGTTTCTTATAGCAATCAGCCCCAGCATTTT. It codes for CASSSRQGVSYSNQPQHF.

The V call is TRBV5-8, the J call TRBJ2-1; 7 bases are a match to TRBD2. The CDR3 extends over 18 amino acids. The germline CDR1 and CDR2 sequences are SGHTS and YDEGEE. The trim removed 0 bases at V and 6 bases at J, leaving 15 bases unmatched. The CDR3, as DNA: TGTGCCAGCAGCTTGGCCGTAACGGGGGGAGGGCCCGGCAATGAGCAGTTCTTC. Translated: CASSLAVTGGGPGNEQFF.

This clone was counted between two and nine times. The J gene is TRBJ1-2, the V gene TRBV7-2; tentative D call: TRBD1 (6 bases). Looked up from germline, CDR1 is SGHTA and CDR2 is FQGNSA. V dropped 4 bases and J dropped 4 bases, with 10 bases sitting between them. The length of the CDR3 is 13 residues. The DNA for the CDR3 is TGTGCCAGCAGCTCCGACAGGCGCTATGGCTACACCTTC. It encodes CASSSDRRYGYTF.

J is TRBJ2-5 and V is TRBV7-5. TRBV7-5 constitutes a pseudogene. CDR3 length: 19 amino acids. CDR3 DNA sequence: TGTGCCAGAAGCTTAGACGGGGTGGTCCTGTTCGCCAGGGAGGAGACCCAGTACTTC. It specifies CARSLDGVVLFAREETQYF.

This chain uses TRBV5-5 with TRBJ1-2; 10 bases line up with TRBD1. V lost 3 bases and J lost 2; bases outside the gene matches: 4. CDR1 is SGHKS, CDR2 YYEKEE, per germline (reference sequence). The CDR3 runs to 15 residues. CDR3 coding DNA: TGTGCCAGCAGCTCACCGGGACAGGGGAACTATGGCTACACCTTC. Translating gives CASSSPGQGNYGYTF.

J is TRBJ2-5 and V is TRBV18; D is unclear. The CDR3 runs to 12 residues. In germline, CDR1 is KGHSH, CDR2 LQKENI. The germline V and J ends were trimmed by 2 bases and 3 bases, with 4 bases remaining between them. CDR3 nucleotides: TGTGCCAGCTCACCAGGGGAAGAGACCCAGTACTTC. It translates to CASSPGEETQYF.

The chain joins TRBV7-9 to TRBJ2-7; 8 nucleotides agree with TRBD1. Germline V CDR1 and CDR2: SEHNR, FQNEAQ (reference sequence). The ends lost 0 bases at V and 11 bases at J; junction bases unmatched: 3. The CDR3 runs 12 residues. In DNA, the CDR3 is TGTGCCAGCAGCTTAGCCGACAGGGGAGAGTACTTC. Translating it yields CASSLADRGEYF.

This CDR3 is CASSLAYQGPITTGELFF. In DNA, the CDR3 is TGTGCCAGCAGCTTAGCGTATCAGGGACCCATCACGACCGGGGAGCTGTTTTTT. The V gene is TRBV13, the J gene TRBJ2-2; perhaps D is TRBD1 or TRBD2 (5 bases each). The CDR3 is made up of 18 amino acids. Deletions cut 1 base from V and 5 bases from J, with 20 bases between. Germline assignment: CDR1 PRHDT and CDR2 FYEKMQ (reference sequence). Combining the CDR3 with reference TRBV13 and TRBJ2-2 gives the whole variable domain AAGVIQSPRHLIKEKRETATLKCYPIPRHDTVYWYQQGPGQDPQFLISFYEKMQSDKGSIPDRFSAQQFSDYHSELNMSSLELGDSALYFCASSLAYQGPITTGELFFGEGSRLTVL.

The chain recombines TRBV2 with TRBJ1-5, with TRBD1 as a possible D gene (6 bases). V lost 5 bases to trimming and J lost 2 bases, with 13 bases between them. CDR1 and CDR2 (germline): SNHLY, FYNNEI. This CDR3 spans 15 amino acids. This CDR3 is CASSPQGLGNQPQHF. The CDR3 DNA sequence: TGTGCCAGCAGTCCACAGGGATTGGGCAATCAGCCCCAGCATTTT.

As regards this clone: The sample holds other DNA sequences that translate to the same CDR3. The CDR3 here is CATSDPTSGSYEQYF. CDR3 sequence (DNA): TGTGCCACCAGTGATCCGACTAGCGGTTCCTACGAGCAGTACTTC. V usage is TRBV24-1 and J usage is TRBJ2-7, with 9 nucleotides matching TRBD2. Germline CDR1 KGHDR, CDR2 SFDVKD. The CDR3 has 15 amino acids. Trimming cost V 3 bases and J 1 base; bases outside gene matches: 3.

CDR3: CASSAMLGANVLTF. The CDR3, as DNA: TGTGCCAGCAGCGCCATGTTGGGGGCCAACGTCCTGACTTTC. The chain combines TRBV3-1 (or the pseudogene TRBV3-2) with TRBJ2-6; D not certain. CDR1 is LGHDT and CDR2 is YNNKEL in the germline V gene (reference sequence). The V end lost 5 bases, the J end lost 4 bases, and 9 bases lay between the germline ends. The CDR3 totals 14 residues.

The J gene is TRBJ1-2, the V gene TRBV15; D remains ambiguous. V gave up 4 bases and J gave up 4 bases, with 10 bases separating them. The CDR3 has 13 residues. In germline, CDR1 is LNHNV, CDR2 YYDKDF (reference sequence). The CDR3 reads CATSTSNSYGYTF. The CDR3 DNA reads as TGTGCCACCAGCACCTCAAACAGCTATGGCTACACCTTC.

The rearrangement links TRBV12-3 or TRBV12-4 to TRBJ1-2; a weak D match, TRBD1 (5 bases). This CDR3 comprises 13 residues. Trimming cost V 6 bases and J 4 bases, with 12 bases left between them. The CDR3 DNA follows: TGTGCCAGCAGGTCCCTTGACAGCTATGGCTACACCTTC. This codes for CASRSLDSYGYTF.

This clone was counted only a few times. The chain combines TRBV7-2 with TRBJ2-5, with D unresolved. The germline V gene has CDR1 SGHTA and CDR2 FQGNSA. Deletions cut 4 bases from V and 5 bases from J, with 8 bases between. The CDR3 spans 12 residues. Here the CDR3 reads CASSSTHETQYF. Written as DNA, the CDR3 is TGTGCCAGCAGCTCCACTCACGAGACCCAGTACTTC.

The CDR3 loop reads CASSGNRGQETQYF. The CDR3 DNA reads as TGTGCCAGCAGCGGGAACAGGGGCCAAGAGACCCAGTACTTC. The chain recombines TRBV7-2 with TRBJ2-5; 7 bases align to TRBD1. CDR3 length equals 14 residues. Germline trimming cut 5 bases from V and 1 base from J; bases unmatched to any gene: 4. CDR1 and CDR2 from the germline V gene are SGHTA and FQGNSA.